The 24 T cell receptor beta chains reported below all come from one sample, sequenced in a study of blood T cell repertoires in COVID-19. Some clones are missing from TCRdb's copy, which holds only in-frame ones; the method was immunoSEQ multiplex PCR. The data hold around 110,000 clones, with roughly 85% observed a single time. The sequencing sample was made of peripheral blood. The receptors stem from a young man with acute or convalescent COVID-19.

The chain combines TRBV2 with TRBJ1-2; TRBD1 agrees at 9 bases. Germline CDR1 is SNHLY and CDR2 is FYNNEI. CDR3 length equals 16 residues. V was clipped by 6 bases and J by 3 bases; unmatched bases: 11. The CDR3 DNA reads TGTGCCAGCAGCGGGGGCCCGGACAGGGGTGACTATGGCTACACCTTC. Translated: CASSGGPDRGDYGYTF.

The chain employs TRBV5-1 and TRBJ1-4; 8 bases are a match to TRBD1. V was pared by 6 bases and J by 5 bases, with 12 bases of the junction left unmatched. The CDR3 contains 16 residues. The germline gives CDR1 SGHRS, CDR2 YFSETQ. CDR3 in DNA: TGCGCCAGCACCCTTCTCGGGACAGGAGCGAATGAAAAACTGTTTTTT. Its protein product is CASTLLGTGANEKLFF.

V and J are TRBV14 and TRBJ1-6; TRBD1 matches 7 bases. Germline CDR1 is SGHDN and CDR2 is FVKESK. The CDR3 extends over 22 amino acids. V lost 4 bases, J lost 0 bases, and 21 bases stayed unmatched. The CDR3 nucleotides are TGTGCCAGCAGCCCTAGGGTGCGAGGGGGCGGATTAGTACCCTCCTATAATTCACCCCTCCACTTT. Translated: CASSPRVRGGGLVPSYNSPLHF.

The V gene is TRBV30, the J gene TRBJ1-5; the D is unclear. The CDR3 is made up of 14 amino acids. Per the germline V gene, CDR1 is GTSNPN and CDR2 is SVGIG (reference sequence). Trimming left V 4 bases short and J 6 bases short, with 16 bases between. CDR3 nucleotides: TGTGCCTGGACAAACGGGGTTAGTATTCAGCCCCAGCATTTT. Translating it yields CAWTNGVSIQPQHF.

This clone is a singleton in its sample. The rearrangement joins TRBV9 to TRBJ1-1; D perhaps matches TRBD1 (6 bases). V dropped 3 bases and J dropped 1 base, with 22 bases sitting between them. Germline assignment: CDR1 SGDLS and CDR2 YYNGEE. The CDR3 spans 18 residues. The CDR3 DNA reads TGTGCCAGCAGCGACGCCGGAGGCAGGGGCGTAAGGAACACTGAAGCTTTCTTT. Translating it yields CASSDAGGRGVRNTEAFF. The full variable domain, completed using reference TRBV9 and TRBJ1-1, is DSGVTQTPKHLITATGQRVTLRCSPRSGDLSVYWYQQSLDQGLQFLIQYYNGEERAKGNILERFSAQQFPDLHSELNLSSLELGDSALYFCASSDAGGRGVRNTEAFFGQGTRLTVV.

The chain is built from TRBV11-2 and TRBJ2-3, with 7 bases lining up with TRBD1. CDR3 length equals 14 residues. V shed 1 base and J 4 bases; nucleotides not matched to a gene: 2. Germline V lookup: CDR1 SGHAT, CDR2 FQNNGV. The CDR3 is CASSLVRGPDTQYF. The CDR3 region has the DNA TGTGCCAGCAGCTTAGTTAGGGGGCCAGATACGCAGTATTTT.

The genes are TRBV4-1 and TRBJ2-3; no clear D gene. V was pared by 0 bases and J by 6 bases, with 19 bases between. The CDR3 spans 17 residues. Per the germline V gene, CDR1 is MGHRA and CDR2 is YSYEKL. The CDR3 protein is CASSQDLTGAATDTQYF. Written as DNA, the CDR3 is TGCGCCAGCAGCCAAGATCTAACTGGTGCGGCGACGGATACGCAGTATTTT.

V usage is TRBV20-1 and J usage is TRBJ2-7; D is possibly TRBD1 (5 bases). The V end lost 7 bases, the J end lost 5 bases, and 12 bases lay between the germline ends. The CDR3 runs to 11 residues. Per the germline V gene, CDR1 is DFQATT and CDR2 is SNEGSKA (reference sequence). In DNA, the CDR3 is TGCAGTGTTAGGGGCACTGACGAGCAGTACTTC. It yields the protein CSVRGTDEQYF.

The chain recombines TRBV11-2 with TRBJ1-1; the D is unclear. Germline CDR1 SGHAT, CDR2 FQNNGV. There are 14 residues in the CDR3. V lost 1 base and J 5 bases, leaving 11 bases between the germline ends. The CDR3 nucleotides are TGTGCCAGCAGCTTAGGTCTGAGCTTAACTGAAGCTTTCTTT. Protein: CASSLGLSLTEAFF.

This clone was seen more than once but under ten times. This sequence joins TRBV6-2 or TRBV6-3 and TRBJ1-2; TRBD1 agrees at 9 bases. J was trimmed by 3 bases and V by 3 bases; bases with no gene match: 8. Germline V gene sequence: CDR1 MNHEY, CDR2 SVGEGT. There are 16 residues in the CDR3. CDR3 protein: CASSYGKWTGDYGYTF. Written as DNA, the CDR3 is TGTGCCAGCAGTTATGGGAAATGGACAGGGGACTATGGCTACACCTTC.

The chain joins TRBV4-1 to TRBJ1-2, with D unclear. Germline values: CDR1 MGHRA, CDR2 YSYEKL. This CDR3 has 13 amino acids. The V and J ends lost 2 bases and 4 bases respectively, with 8 bases between them. Here the CDR3 DNA reads TGCGCCAGCAGCCAATCTGGGCTCTATGGCTACACCTTC. It is translated as CASSQSGLYGYTF.

The rearrangement uses TRBV29-1 and TRBJ2-7; 9 nucleotides match TRBD2. Trimming cost V 2 bases and J 6 bases; bases outside gene matches: 11. CDR1 is SQVTM and CDR2 is ANQGSEA in the germline V gene. The length of the CDR3 is 15 residues. CDR3 sequence (DNA): TGCAGCGTTGAATGTCGGCTAGCGGGATGCATCGAGCAGTACGTC. Protein: CSVECRLAGCIEQYV.

The chain combines TRBV6-1 with TRBJ2-7; possibly TRBD1 for D (6 bases). Between the trimmed V and J ends, which lost 2 bases and 1 base, there was a span of 15 bases. Per the germline V gene, CDR1 is MNHNS and CDR2 is SASEGT. This CDR3 region has 16 residues. DNA for the CDR3: TGTGCCAGCAGTGAAACACAGGGTCCCCCTTCCTACGAGCAGTACGTC. This encodes CASSETQGPPSYEQYV.

This clone was recorded only once. The genes are TRBV30 and TRBJ1-1; TRBD1 matches 8 bases. Trimming cost V 0 bases and J 0 bases; bases outside gene matches: 0. Looked up from germline, CDR1 is GTSNPN and CDR2 is SVGIG (reference sequence). The CDR3 has 14 amino acids. The CDR3 DNA reads as TGTGCCTGGAGTGTACAGGGGGTGAACACTGAAGCTTTCTTT. This codes for CAWSVQGVNTEAFF. Combining the CDR3 with reference TRBV30 and TRBJ1-1 gives the whole variable domain SQTIHQWPATLVQPVGSPLSLECTVEGTSNPNLYWYRQAAGRGLQLLFYSVGIGQISSEVPQNLSASRPQDRQFILSSKKLLLSDSGFYLCAWSVQGVNTEAFFGQGTRLTVV.

V and J are TRBV13 and TRBJ2-1, with 10 bases identical to TRBD2. V lost 7 bases and J lost 0; bases outside the gene matches: 12. Germline V gives CDR1 PRHDT, CDR2 FYEKMQ (reference sequence). The CDR3 spans 18 residues. The CDR3 DNA is TGTGCCAGCACATTTAGCGGGGGGTCTGATTACTCCTACAATGAGCAGTTCTTC. It translates to CASTFSGGSDYSYNEQFF.

The V and J genes are TRBV3-1 (or the pseudogene TRBV3-2) and TRBJ1-2; no clear D gene. The CDR3 loop spans 12 amino acids. Germline CDR1 and CDR2: LGHDT and YNNKEL (reference sequence). V was pared by 1 base and J by 4 bases, with 4 bases between. This CDR3 is CASSQGLYGYTF. DNA for the CDR3: TGTGCCAGCAGCCAAGGTCTCTATGGCTACACCTTC.

This sequence joins TRBV12-5 and TRBJ2-3, with 7 bases lining up with TRBD2. Germline-derived CDR1 and CDR2 are LGHNT and FRNRAP. V trimming: 4 bases; J trimming: 4 bases; junction bases outside the gene matches: 11. The CDR3 runs to 16 residues. The CDR3 DNA reads as TGTGCTAGTGGTTCCGCTTGGGGCGGGAGCCCAGATACGCAGTATTTT. Its translation: CASGSAWGGSPDTQYF.

This clone appeared once. This chain joins TRBV11-1 and TRBJ2-5; 7 bases align to TRBD1. Germline CDR1 is SGHAT and CDR2 is FQDESV (reference sequence). CDR3 size: 14 residues. J gave up 2 bases and V 4 bases, and 4 bases lay outside the gene matches. The CDR3 reads CASSSLQGQETQYF. The CDR3 DNA reads as TGTGCCAGCAGCTCTCTACAGGGGCAAGAGACCCAGTACTTC.

In its sample, this clone was seen once. V and J are TRBV3-1 (or the pseudogene TRBV3-2) and TRBJ1-6; tentatively, D is TRBD1 (5 bases). CDR1 is LGHDT, CDR2 YNNKEL, per germline (reference sequence). The CDR3 covers 15 residues. Trimming left V 1 base short and J 6 bases short, with 10 bases between. The CDR3 here is CASSQVGGSNSPLHF. The CDR3, as DNA: TGTGCCAGCAGCCAAGTTGGGGGGAGTAATTCACCCCTCCACTTT.

This clone was detected only once. V usage is TRBV19 and J usage is TRBJ1-5; 7 nucleotides match TRBD1. V was pared by 6 bases and J by 4 bases, with 6 bases of the junction left unmatched. CDR3 length: 14 amino acids. CDR1 and CDR2 from the germline V gene are LNHDA and SQIVND (reference sequence). CDR3 sequence (DNA): TGTGCCAGTAGCTGGGGGACAGTAAATCAGCCCCAGCATTTT. Translated: CASSWGTVNQPQHF.

Comment on this clone: Other DNA sequences in this specimen translate into the identical CDR3. J is TRBJ2-5 and V is TRBV5-1; 9 positions agree with TRBD1. The germline V gene has CDR1 SGHRS and CDR2 YFSETQ. CDR3 length equals 14 residues. V lost 4 bases, J lost 4 bases, and 5 bases stayed unmatched. Written as DNA, the CDR3 is TGCGCCAGCAGCCCCGGGACAGGGCGAGAGACCCAGTACTTC. Its protein is CASSPGTGRETQYF.

This chain connects TRBV18 to TRBJ2-1; no clear D gene. Trimming took off 4 bases at V and 4 bases at J, with 17 bases between the two ends. The CDR3 consists of 16 residues. Germline CDR1 KGHSH, CDR2 LQKENI. The CDR3 DNA is TGTGCCAGCTCACTCCCACATAGACTCTTATACAATGAGCAGTTCTTC. Protein sequence: CASSLPHRLLYNEQFF.

This clone has just one count. J is TRBJ2-7 and V is TRBV11-3, with TRBD1 identical over 11 bases. The V segment lost 0 bases and the J segment 3 bases; nucleotides outside the gene matches: 13. Germline CDR1 is SGHNT and CDR2 is YENEEA. The CDR3 sequence is 19 residues long. CDR3 DNA sequence: TGTGCCAGCAGCTTAGATCCGGCCCCCCCCGGGACAGGGGGCTACGAGCAGTACGTC. It translates to CASSLDPAPPGTGGYEQYV.

V usage is TRBV6-5 and J usage is TRBJ1-2, with TRBD1 identical over 8 bases. The trim removed 7 bases at V and 4 bases at J, leaving 8 bases unmatched. Germline V gives CDR1 MNHEY, CDR2 SVGAGI. This CDR3 is 14 amino acids long. The CDR3 DNA sequence: TGTGCCAGCAACCCAGGGGGCGCGGTCTATGGCTACACCTTC. This translates into CASNPGGAVYGYTF.